This T cell receptor (beta chain) was recovered during a study of T cells after yellow fever vaccination. From the 5' RACE reads, TCRdb called clonotypes with MiXCR, one entry per CDR3 protein. Here the sample spans hundreds of thousands of distinct CDR3 sequences, 8% to 10% being singletons. V was shortened by 10 bases and J by 5 bases, with 9 bases between the two germline ends. Germline V gene sequence: CDR1 SGHDT, CDR2 YYEEEE. The length of the CDR3 is 10 residues. This receptor was taken from a man aged 18 to 30 who received the YFV17D yellow fever vaccine. The V and J genes are TRBV5-6 and TRBJ2-5, with D uncertain. The material was PBMCs, obtained on the day of the first yellow fever vaccination. The CDR3 loop is CARAQETQYF. The CDR3 nucleotides read TGTGCCCGAGCTCAGGAGACCCAGTACTTC.